This TCR beta chain was sequenced in a study of Graves' ophthalmopathy and Graves' hyperthyroidism. Active ophthalmopathy (CAS at least 3, NOSPECS at least 4), lasting under 3 months. Amplified TCR beta CDR3 regions were obtained using RNA transcripts as template. Second-round multiplex PCR came after a first-round RT-PCR that employed HTBI primers. TCRdb ran MiXCR on the multiplex PCR reads and lists one entry per CDR3 protein. The sample shows 11,000 to 15,000 distinct CDR3 sequences, roughly 50% of them seen only once. This TCR was recovered from a woman aged 30 to 39 with Graves' ophthalmopathy. What was sequenced was peripheral blood.

CDR3 region: CATSRGGDYGYTF. The CDR3 DNA sequence: TGTGCCACCAGTAGAGGGGGAGACTATGGCTACACCTTC. J is TRBJ1-2 and V is TRBV24-1; D perhaps matches TRBD1 (6 bases). Trimming left V 6 bases short and J 3 bases short, with 10 bases between. The CDR3 length is 13 residues. CDR1 and CDR2 (germline): KGHDR, SFDVKD.